The 28 T cell receptor beta chains in this list originate from one sample, sequenced in a study of siplizumab effects on memory and regulatory T cells. Some clones are missing from TCRdb's copy, which holds only in-frame ones; the method was immunoSEQ multiplex PCR. The sample consists of about 120,000 clones, just under 95% of them appearing once. Sequenced material: non-Treg CD4+ T cells sorted from blood. These receptors were taken from a human donor in good health.

The V call is TRBV2, the J call TRBJ1-1; D gene unclear. Germline V gives CDR1 SNHLY, CDR2 FYNNEI. The CDR3 spans 13 residues. Trimming cost V 6 bases and J 7 bases, with 15 bases left between them. The CDR3 DNA sequence: TGTGCCAGCAGGTACAACAGCCCTAGTGAAGCTTTCTTT. Translation gives CASRYNSPSEAFF.

V is TRBV9 and J is TRBJ1-2; weak D call: TRBD1 (6 bases). V lost 1 base to trimming and J lost 4 bases, with 11 bases between them. This CDR3 comprises 14 residues. The V gene's germline CDR1 is SGDLS and CDR2 YYNGEE. CDR3 region: CASSVQGGAYGYTF. The CDR3 DNA is TGTGCCAGCAGCGTACAAGGGGGTGCCTATGGCTACACCTTC.

The chain has TRBV11-2 and TRBJ2-1; weak D call: TRBD1 (6 bases). The CDR3 consists of 16 residues. CDR1 is SGHAT and CDR2 is FQNNGV in the germline V gene. Trimming removed 2 bases at V and 5 bases at J, with 16 bases between. In nucleotides, the CDR3 is TGTGCCAGCAGCTTAAGGCTGGGGGCGGCGGACAATGAGCAGTTCTTC. It encodes CASSLRLGAADNEQFF.

The chain uses TRBV19 and TRBJ1-2; weak D call: TRBD1 (5 bases). CDR1 LNHDA and CDR2 SQIVND come from the germline V gene (reference sequence). CDR3 length equals 14 residues. Trimming cost V 7 bases and J 3 bases, with 15 bases left between them. This CDR3 is CASKEGIGDYGYTF. In DNA, the CDR3 is TGTGCCAGTAAGGAGGGGATAGGGGACTATGGCTACACCTTC. Complete variable domain (other parts from reference TRBV19 and TRBJ1-2): DGGITQSPKYLFRKEGQNVTLSCEQNLNHDAMYWYRQDPGQGLRLIYYSQIVNDFQKGDIAEGYSVSREKKESFPLTVTSAQKNPTAFYLCASKEGIGDYGYTFGSGTRLTVV.

The chain carries TRBV25-1 and TRBJ2-2, with D possibly matching TRBD1 (6 bases). The V gene lost 7 bases and the J gene lost 6 bases, with 18 bases spanning the gap. The germline gives CDR1 MGHDK, CDR2 SYGVNS. CDR3 size: 15 residues. CDR3 residues: CASKGTSGSAGELFF. The CDR3 DNA reads as TGTGCCAGCAAGGGGACATCGGGAAGCGCCGGGGAGCTGTTTTTT.

The CDR3 DNA sequence: TGCGCCAGCAGCCCCCGCGGGGACTATGGCTACACCTTC. Protein product: CASSPRGDYGYTF. The chain uses TRBV4-3 and TRBJ1-2, with D uncertain. The germline V gene encodes CDR1 LGHNA and CDR2 YSLEER. The CDR3 consists of 13 residues. The V and J ends lost 4 bases and 3 bases respectively, with 9 bases between them.

V gene TRBV28 combines with J gene TRBJ1-5, with D maybe TRBD1 (6 bases). V lost 6 bases, J lost 2 bases, and 8 bases lay in between. This CDR3 region has 13 residues. Germline V gene data show CDR1 as MDHEN and CDR2 as SYDVKM. The DNA of the CDR3 is TGTGCCAGCAGGCGACAGGGCAATCAGCCCCAGCATTTT. This codes for CASRRQGNQPQHF.

The chain has TRBV6-5 and TRBJ2-7; TRBD1 aligns across 8 bases. Germline CDR1 is MNHEY and CDR2 is SVGAGI. The CDR3 loop spans 14 amino acids. V shed 7 bases and J 6 bases; nucleotides not matched to a gene: 11. As DNA, the CDR3 is TGTGCCAGCACTAATAGGGCAACAGGGGGCGAGCAGTACTTC. Residues: CASTNRATGGEQYF.

This chain uses TRBV7-3 with TRBJ1-5; 8 bases align to TRBD1. Trimming took 0 bases from V and 1 from J; bases not matched to a gene: 11. The germline V gene encodes CDR1 SGHTA and CDR2 FQGTGA. The CDR3 length is 19 residues. CDR3 protein: CASSLTAVDRGWSNQPQHF. DNA of the CDR3: TGTGCCAGCAGCTTAACGGCGGTAGACAGGGGTTGGAGCAATCAGCCCCAGCATTTT.

This clone was seen only once. This sequence joins TRBV2 and TRBJ1-1; D is possibly TRBD1 (6 bases). CDR3 length: 14 amino acids. The germline CDR1 and CDR2 sequences are SNHLY and FYNNEI. Trimming pared 5 bases from V and 1 base from J, leaving 11 bases between. The CDR3 sequence is CASSLTGPNTEAFF. The DNA for the CDR3 is TGTGCCAGCAGTCTCACAGGGCCGAACACTGAAGCTTTCTTT.

V and J are TRBV5-1 and TRBJ2-5; 11 bases align to TRBD2. The ends lost 0 bases at V and 5 bases at J; junction bases unmatched: 9. CDR3 length equals 17 residues. Germline CDR1 and CDR2: SGHRS and YFSETQ. The CDR3 DNA reads as TGCGCCAGCAGCTTGGCGGGGCTAGCGGGGGGTGTTGAGACCCAGTACTTC. Translated: CASSLAGLAGGVETQYF.

The CDR3, as DNA: TGTGCCAGCAGCCAGGCCGGGACGGAAGAGACCCAGTACTTC. It translates to CASSQAGTEETQYF. V usage is TRBV4-2 and J usage is TRBJ2-5; perhaps D is TRBD1 or TRBD2 (5 bases each). Germline CDR1 LGHNA, CDR2 YNFKEQ. Trimming shortened V by 3 bases and J by 3 bases, and 11 bases separated the two germline ends. This CDR3 has 14 residues.

This clone was detected only a few times. The gene calls are TRBV2 and TRBJ1-1; D is perhaps TRBD1 (6 bases). Per germline, CDR1 SNHLY and CDR2 FYNNEI. There are 12 residues in the CDR3. V gave up 6 bases and J gave up 5 bases, with 10 bases separating them. DNA for the CDR3: TGTGCCAGCAGCAGGGGAGGGACTGAAGCTTTCTTT. Translation gives CASSRGGTEAFF.

The chain employs TRBV4-1 and TRBJ1-4; the D is unclear. This CDR3 is 16 amino acids long. The germline V gene encodes CDR1 MGHRA and CDR2 YSYEKL. Trimming left V 4 bases short and J 8 bases short, with 20 bases between. Here the CDR3 DNA reads TGCGCCAGCAGCCCCATGGTTGGGGTGAGAGGCGAAAAACTGTTTTTT. Residues: CASSPMVGVRGEKLFF.

The chain is built from TRBV12-5 and TRBJ1-1; TRBD1 matches at 7 bases. The CDR3 extends over 17 amino acids. Germline values: CDR1 LGHNT, CDR2 FRNRAP. Unmatched junction bases numbered 10, after V lost 0 bases and J lost 3 bases. CDR3 protein: CASGLVVVGGGHTEAFF. CDR3 in DNA: TGTGCTAGTGGTTTGGTAGTGGTGGGAGGGGGCCACACTGAAGCTTTCTTT.

The genes are TRBV28 and TRBJ1-5, with TRBD1 as a possible D gene (6 bases). Trimming cost V 11 bases and J 7 bases, with 12 bases left between them. The CDR3 is 11 amino acids. Per germline, CDR1 MDHEN and CDR2 SYDVKM. CDR3: CAGGRGQPQHF. The CDR3 DNA sequence: TGTGCCGGAGGTAGGGGGCAGCCCCAGCATTTT.

The chain employs TRBV7-7 and TRBJ2-2, with unresolved D. From germline, CDR1 is SSHAT and CDR2 FNYEAQ (reference sequence). V lost 5 bases, J lost 4 bases, and 8 bases lay in between. The CDR3 runs 13 residues. The CDR3 loop is CASSPRFTGELFF. CDR3 bases: TGTGCCAGCAGCCCTCGATTCACCGGGGAGCTGTTTTTT.

In this sample, this clone turned up a few times. The chain joins TRBV19 to TRBJ1-6; no definite D call. CDR1 and CDR2 from the germline V gene are LNHDA and SQIVND (reference sequence). The CDR3 extends over 13 amino acids. V was trimmed by 6 bases and J by 7 bases, leaving 10 bases between them. In nucleotides, the CDR3 is TGTGCCAGTAGCGACGCGAGGAATTCACCCCTCCACTTT. Protein sequence: CASSDARNSPLHF.

The chain joins TRBV6-1 to TRBJ1-1, with D unresolved. V was clipped by 6 bases and J by 3 bases, with 14 bases between them. The CDR3 sequence is 14 residues long. The germline CDR1 and CDR2 sequences are MNHNS and SASEGT. Here the CDR3 DNA reads TGTGCCAGCAGGCTCGACCCAGGCGACACTGAAGCTTTCTTT. The encoded protein is CASRLDPGDTEAFF.

The genes are TRBV27 and TRBJ1-1, with 9 bases identical to TRBD1. From germline, CDR1 is MNHEY and CDR2 SMNVEV (reference sequence). With V trimmed by 5 bases and J by 4 bases, 2 bases remained unmatched. The CDR3 length is 13 residues. The CDR3 here is CASSGQGLTEAFF. In DNA form, the CDR3 reads TGTGCCAGCAGTGGACAGGGGCTCACTGAAGCTTTCTTT.

The table lists this clone with a few counts. The chain is built from TRBV27 and TRBJ1-5, with D tentatively TRBD1 (5 bases). The CDR3 is 17 residues long. Germline CDR1 reads MNHEY; CDR2 reads SMNVEV (reference sequence). V lost 5 bases and J 11 bases, leaving 28 bases between the germline ends. CDR3 amino acids: CASSPHPDRPRLVAQHF. Here the CDR3 DNA reads TGTGCCAGCAGTCCCCACCCCGACAGACCGCGCCTTGTCGCCCAGCATTTT.

The CDR3 loop reads CASSLGGQGPSGANVLTF. The DNA for the CDR3 is TGTGCCAGCAGCTTGGGGGGACAGGGACCCTCCGGGGCCAACGTCCTGACTTTC. The J gene is TRBJ2-6, the V gene TRBV11-2; 9 bases map to TRBD1. The CDR3 has 18 residues. Germline values: CDR1 SGHAT, CDR2 FQNNGV. J lost 4 bases, V lost 3 bases, and 10 bases had no gene match.

The chain couples TRBV6-4 to TRBJ1-2, with 7 bases matching TRBD1. The trim removed 4 bases at V and 8 bases at J, leaving 7 bases unmatched. Germline CDR1 MRHNA, CDR2 SNTAGT. The CDR3 spans 13 residues. CDR3 amino acids: CASSVGQGEGYTF. The CDR3 nucleotides are TGTGCCAGCAGTGTCGGCCAGGGGGAAGGCTACACCTTC.

The chain uses TRBV28 and TRBJ1-5; TRBD1 aligns across 7 bases. The germline V gene has CDR1 MDHEN and CDR2 SYDVKM. This CDR3 is built from 13 residues. J gave up 2 bases and V 10 bases, and 5 bases lay outside the gene matches. CDR3: CATIGQGNQPQHF. CDR3 bases: TGTGCCACCATCGGACAGGGCAATCAGCCCCAGCATTTT.

As to this clone: The same CDR3 also results from other DNA sequences found in this sample. The J gene is TRBJ2-6, the V gene TRBV7-3; D call uncertain. The germline V gene has CDR1 SGHTA and CDR2 FQGTGA. With 2 bases removed from V and 0 bases from J, the gap between germline ends came to 5 bases. The CDR3 sequence is 15 residues long. This chain's CDR3 is CASSLGLSGANVLTF. For the CDR3, the DNA is TGTGCCAGCAGCTTAGGGCTCTCTGGGGCCAACGTCCTGACTTTC.

The chain recombines TRBV19 with TRBJ1-6; tentative D call: TRBD1 (5 bases). There are 18 residues in the CDR3. V was cut by 5 bases and J by 6 bases, with 23 bases left in between. From germline, CDR1 is LNHDA and CDR2 SQIVND (reference sequence). CDR3 loop: CASSEGGTEYVFNSPLHF. CDR3 in DNA: TGTGCCAGTAGTGAAGGAGGGACTGAATACGTATTTAATTCACCCCTCCACTTT.

This chain joins TRBV10-3 and TRBJ1-1; no clear D. Looked up from germline, CDR1 is ENHRY and CDR2 is SYGVKD. There are 13 residues in the CDR3. Trimming pared 6 bases from V and 4 bases from J, leaving 12 bases between. CDR3: CAISPRLGTEAFF. The CDR3 bases are TGTGCCATCAGCCCTCGATTGGGCACTGAAGCTTTCTTT.

The chain combines TRBV5-4 with TRBJ1-1; D not resolved. Germline V gene data show CDR1 as SGHNT and CDR2 as YYREEE (reference sequence). V was pared by 0 bases and J by 5 bases, with 8 bases between. The CDR3 consists of 13 residues. The CDR3 sequence is CASSLGERTEAFF. CDR3 sequence (DNA): TGTGCCAGCAGCTTGGGGGAGCGGACTGAAGCTTTCTTT.